This TCR beta chain was captured in a study of long-term antiretroviral therapy in people with HIV (dated by TCRdb to about 2022). Regarding the complete study: The earliest samples were collected approximately a decade before the 2015 WHO recommendation for immediate ART, a period when ART was typically delayed until CD4 counts fell. A retrospective serial study tested whether ART initiation and durable HIV suppression were associated with changes in peripheral blood TRB repertoire composition and diversity. A total of around 190 cryopreserved PBMC samples came from a few dozen adults with confirmed HIV infection and were collected serially over a mean of about 6 years (range 1-12). Eleven of the 30 participants with HIV were female. No cross-contamination during QIAcube processing was shown when test extractions of a monoclonal T-cell line were performed alongside about 33 polyclonal samples. Results the study describes overall, beyond this receptor: Unsorted PBMC were profiled instead of sorted CD4+ and CD8+ T cells because pre-ART samples had limited cell numbers. The samples span the years 2004 to 2017, and the ART regimens used may be less effective than current regimens. Inferences about post-ART repertoire changes were limited because no data were available on ART adherence, viral resistance or therapy changes. Starting ART was linked to a significant rise in TRB diversity, yet even after long-term ART the diversity remained significantly lower than in transplant donor controls. CDR3 length ranges in HIV repertoires were narrower than in controls, and network structure suggested an antigen-experienced repertoire with only a slight naive shift after ART. Expanded TRB clones identified before ART initiation dominated the repertoire across all time points, though the dominance fluctuated and decreased in many PLHIV after ART. Since PBMC availability was limited, sequencing covered only the TCR beta chain, with no alpha chain pairing.

Including the terminal cysteine and phenylalanine, the CDR3 comprises 14 residues. Kept here is only the CDR3 DNA, which spans 42 bases and is read in frame from base 1. Relative to germline, V is 2 bases shorter and J is 6 bases shorter, with 10 bases between their ends. For CDR1 and CDR2, the germline V gene (reference sequence) lists SEHNR and FQNEAQ. Sequencing of the TRB variable region was done with the immunoSEQ hsTCRB v3.0 assay at survey level resolution. The target sequencing depth for TRB was roughly 40,000-50,000 T-cell genomes per sample. An Illumina MiSeq with a v3 150-cycle kit was used to sequence the pooled TRB libraries. The authors processed their data as follows. Repertoire analysis ran in R within a reproducible Nextflow workflow covering QC, data transformation and analysis. LymphoSeq2, an R package for exploring AIRR-Seq data, was used to implement the custom analyses. A few samples yielding fewer than 5000 total TRB sequences were excluded, leaving 188 analyzed HIV repertoires. Among the roughly 200 retained HIV repertoires, 59 were collected before ART initiation and over 120 were collected after ART initiation. Repertoires were downsampled to 5000 TRB nucleotide sequences, with summary statistics averaged over 100 downsampling iterations. The analysis kept only TRB sequences whose CDR3 regions were at least seven amino acids long. Two measures captured diversity: a Shannon entropy-derived clonality score and the Gini coefficient. In the repertoire networks, any two of the top 5000 CDR3 amino acid sequences were connected whenever the two sequences differed by an edit distance of one. GLIPH2 predicted antigen specificity groups and MHC restriction for TRB CDR3 amino acid sequences. To flag known associations with CMV, EBV, HIV or tissue antigens, CDR3 amino acid sequences were compared against VDJdb and McPAS-TCR. Pre-ART, post-ART and control groups were compared with Wilcoxon signed-rank tests and Holm-Bonferroni correction. TCRdb retrieved this table from immuneACCESS and kept in-frame rearrangements only. Not all clones are present; in checked studies, unresolved V genes account for under half, and no reason is known for the remainder. That table is the source of V, J and clone size, and D and trimming were worked out from the DNA. The table for this sample lists almost 30,000 clones; just under 90% of them were counted only once. About 8% of the sample comes from the top ten.

Points on this clone: This clone's antigen is unknown. Nothing much larger sits one base from this clone, and base qualities are not available.

To be included, a participant needed at least one PBMC sample from before ART initiation plus at least two post-ART samples. Treatment was received in the United States of America by all participants with HIV. Cryopreserved samples of roughly 0.95-10 million PBMC were thawed and washed before DNA extraction. At the time of the earliest PBMC sample, participants with HIV were aged between roughly 20 and 55 years. Per participant, PBMC samples came from 1-4 timepoints prior to ART initiation and 2-8 timepoints following ART initiation, for a median of 7 samples. For every participant, serial HIV viral load, CD4+ T-cell count, ART history and demographic data were obtained. Genomic DNA was extracted from unsorted PBMC with a Qiagen kit on a QIAcube, with processing performed in batches of 12 samples.

This material consisted of unsorted PBMCs, taken 3.2 years before starting antiretroviral therapy. Recombination joined TRBV7-9 with TRBJ2-2; too little of a D gene remains to name it. The origin of this receptor is a man aged 45-60 years with HIV. The bases read TGTGCCAGCAGCTTACTACCAACCGCCGGGGAGCTGTTTTTT. Its coded protein is CASSLLPTAGELFF.